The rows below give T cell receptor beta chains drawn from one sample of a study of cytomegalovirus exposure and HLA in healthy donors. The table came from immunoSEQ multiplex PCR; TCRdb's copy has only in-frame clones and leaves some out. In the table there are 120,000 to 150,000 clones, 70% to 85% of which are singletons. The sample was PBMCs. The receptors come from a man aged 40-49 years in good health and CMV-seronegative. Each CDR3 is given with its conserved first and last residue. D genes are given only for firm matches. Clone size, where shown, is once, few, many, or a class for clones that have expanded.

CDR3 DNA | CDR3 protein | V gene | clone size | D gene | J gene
TGTGCCAGCAGCCAAGGGACAGGGGGGAGTGAAAAACTGTTTTTT | CASSQGTGGSEKLFF | TRBV5-4 | NA | TRBD1 | TRBJ1-4
TGTGCCAGCAGCTCCGGACAGGGGGCGTTGTACGAGCAGTACTTC | CASSSGQGALYEQYF | TRBV9 | few | TRBD1 | TRBJ2-7
TGCGCCAGCAGCTTGGGTCAGGGTGGGTCTAGGGAAGCTTTCTTT | CASSLGQGGSREAFF | TRBV5-1 | NA | NA | TRBJ1-1
TGCGCCAGCAGCCCCGACGCGGGGGCTGGGGCCAACGTCCTGACTTTC | CASSPDAGAGANVLTF | TRBV4-3 | NA | TRBD2 | TRBJ2-6
TGTGCCAGTATACAGGGGCGGGATGAAAAACTGTTTTTT | CASIQGRDEKLFF | TRBV2 | few | TRBD1 | TRBJ1-4
TGTGCCAGCAGTTCCGGGACTAGTTTTCCCGGGGAGACCCAGTACTTC | CASSSGTSFPGETQYF | TRBV11-2 | NA | TRBD2 | TRBJ2-5
TGTGCCAGCAGTCCCCGACAGGGTAGTATCTACGAGCAGTACTTC | CASSPRQGSIYEQYF | TRBV6-5 | NA | TRBD1 | TRBJ2-7
TGTGCCAGCAACTCCGGTCCGGGTTGGGAGACCCAGTACTTC | CASNSGPGWETQYF | TRBV7-6 | NA | NA | TRBJ2-5
TGTGCCAGCAACCCTAGCGGGGGGGAAAAAAAGGAGCAGTACTTC | CASNPSGGEKKEQYF | TRBV6-5 | NA | TRBD2 | TRBJ2-7
TGTGCCAGCAGTGACCAGTTACCTTCGAACACCGGGGAGCTGTTTTTT | CASSDQLPSNTGELFF | TRBV2 | NA | NA | TRBJ2-2
TGCGCCAGCAGCCAAGGAGGTCAGGGGGGCTACGAGCAGTACTTC | CASSQGGQGGYEQYF | TRBV4-1 | NA | NA | TRBJ2-7
TGTGCCAGCAGCCCAAGGGACAGGGGGAAAGAGACCCAGTACTTC | CASSPRDRGKETQYF | TRBV7-3 | once | TRBD1 | TRBJ2-5
TGTGCCAGCAGCCCGGGGTGGGTGGGCGATGAGCAGTTCTTC | CASSPGWVGDEQFF | TRBV14 | NA | NA | TRBJ2-1
TGTGCCAGCAGCCGGTGGGGTCTAGCGGGGCCCTACGAGCAGTACTTC | CASSRWGLAGPYEQYF | TRBV14 | NA | TRBD2 | TRBJ2-7
TGTGCCAGCAGGCGGACACCTGGGCCCTACAATGAGCAGTTCTTC | CASRRTPGPYNEQFF | TRBV7-6 | NA | NA | TRBJ2-1
TGTGCCAGCAGCGTAGGGGGAGGGCCCATCGAGCAGTACTTC | CASSVGGGPIEQYF | TRBV9 | NA | TRBD2 | TRBJ2-7
TGTGCCTGGAACCTAGCGGTTTATTCACCCCTCCACTTT | CAWNLAVYSPLHF | TRBV30 | NA | NA | TRBJ1-6
TGTGCCAGTACCCCGGGACAGGGTAGCTATGGCTACACCTTC | CASTPGQGSYGYTF | TRBV19 | NA | TRBD1 | TRBJ1-2
TGTGCCAGCAGTGAAGCGGGAGGGCAAGAGACCCAGTACTTC | CASSEAGGQETQYF | TRBV6-1 | NA | TRBD2 | TRBJ2-5
TGTGCCAGCAGCTCCTACAGTCCCTATAACACTGAAGCTTTCTTT | CASSSYSPYNTEAFF | TRBV7-2 | NA | NA | TRBJ1-1
TGTGCCAGCAGCCAGGTTACTAGCTGGGAGACCCAGTACTTC | CASSQVTSWETQYF | TRBV11-2 | NA | NA | TRBJ2-5
TGTGCCAGCAGCGTGACAGGGGACTATGGCTACACCTTC | CASSVTGDYGYTF | TRBV25-1 | NA | TRBD1 | TRBJ1-2
TGTGCCAGCAGCCGACTACTAGCGGGAGGGCAGGCCGGGGAGCTGTTTTTT | CASSRLLAGGQAGELFF | TRBV4-2 | NA | TRBD2 | TRBJ2-2
TGTGCCAGCAGTCCTCGGACAGGTGGAGAGACCCAGTACTTC | CASSPRTGGETQYF | TRBV27 | NA | TRBD1 | TRBJ2-5
TGTGCCAGCAGCGAGGGGGACAGGGGGGACTACGAGCAGTACTTC | CASSEGDRGDYEQYF | TRBV9 | NA | TRBD1 | TRBJ2-7
TGTGCCAGCAGACTCAGGGAGGTGAACACTGAAGCTTTCTTT | CASRLREVNTEAFF | TRBV6-5 | NA | NA | TRBJ1-1
TGTGCCAGCAGATCTAGCGGGGGTTCCTACGAGCAGTACTTC | CASRSSGGSYEQYF | TRBV27 | few | TRBD2 | TRBJ2-7
TGCGCCAGCAGCCAAGATCAAAGAGGGTACGAGCAGTACTTC | CASSQDQRGYEQYF | TRBV4-3 | few | NA | TRBJ2-7
TGCGCCAGCAGGAAGGAAGGGACAGGGAACACCGGGGAGCTGTTTTTT | CASRKEGTGNTGELFF | TRBV4-1 | NA | TRBD1 | TRBJ2-2
TGTGCCAGCAGTTTAGAGCTAGCGGGATCCTACAATGAGCAGTTCTTC | CASSLELAGSYNEQFF | TRBV28 | NA | TRBD2 | TRBJ2-1
TGTGCCAGCAGTTTCGGACTAGCGGGAATCGAGCAGTACTTC | CASSFGLAGIEQYF | TRBV28 | NA | TRBD2 | TRBJ2-7
TGTGCCAGCAGTCCGTTAGCGGGACTCTACGAGCAGTACTTC | CASSPLAGLYEQYF | TRBV11-2 | NA | TRBD2 | TRBJ2-7
TGTGCCAGCAGCGTCGACAGGGGGAATCAGCCCCAGCATTTT | CASSVDRGNQPQHF | TRBV5-4 | NA | TRBD1 | TRBJ1-5
TGTGCCAGCAGCCCATTCCCGACAGGGGGCACCGGGGAGCTGTTTTTT | CASSPFPTGGTGELFF | TRBV7-9 | NA | TRBD1 | TRBJ2-2
TGTGCCAGCAGCGTTAGCGGGGACAATGAGCAGTTCTTC | CASSVSGDNEQFF | TRBV9 | NA | TRBD2 | TRBJ2-1
TGTGCCAGCAGTCTGGGACAGAGCTATGGCTACACCTTC | CASSLGQSYGYTF | TRBV28 | NA | TRBD1 | TRBJ1-2
TGCAGCGTTGAAATCCGAGGGGGAGAGACCCAGTACTTC | CSVEIRGGETQYF | TRBV29-1 | NA | NA | TRBJ2-5
TGTGCCAGCAGCCCCCGGACTAGCGGTAGCTACGAGCAGTACTTC | CASSPRTSGSYEQYF | TRBV13 | NA | TRBD2 | TRBJ2-7
TGTGCCAGCAGCTCGGGGACAGGCCTTTCCTACGAGCAGTACTTC | CASSSGTGLSYEQYF | TRBV7-6 | few | TRBD1 | TRBJ2-7
TGTGCCAGCAGCCTACTAGCGGAGGATGGGGAGCTGTTTTTT | CASSLLAEDGELFF | TRBV11-2 | NA | TRBD2 | TRBJ2-2
TGTGCCAGCAATACAGCGGGGGTCCACACAGATACGCAGTATTTT | CASNTAGVHTDTQYF | TRBV6-1 | NA | TRBD2 | TRBJ2-3
TGTGCCAGTAGTCCAACAGGGGCCACTGAAGCTTCCTTT | CASSPTGATEASF | TRBV19 | NA | TRBD1 | TRBJ1-1
TGTGCCACCAGCAGAGATCGAGGGCTAGCGGGAGTCCCCGGGGAGCTGTTTTTT | CATSRDRGLAGVPGELFF | TRBV15 | NA | TRBD2 | TRBJ2-2
TGTGCCAGCAGTCGACGGCAGGGGGCCTACGAGCAGTACTTC | CASSRRQGAYEQYF | TRBV27 | NA | TRBD1 | TRBJ2-7
TGTGCCAGCAGTTTTGGAGACAGTGCCCCTCAAGAGACCCAGTACTTC | CASSFGDSAPQETQYF | TRBV28 | NA | NA | TRBJ2-5
TGTGCCAGCAGCTCTGGCGAGCGGGAGGGTCATGAGCAGTTCTTC | CASSSGEREGHEQFF | TRBV7-9 | NA | TRBD2 | TRBJ2-1
TGCGCCAGCAGCTTGGTTGCAGGGAAAGAGACCCAGTACTTC | CASSLVAGKETQYF | TRBV5-1 | NA | NA | TRBJ2-5
TGTGCCAGCAGCCCCCCAGGGAGGGGACATGAGCAGTTCTTC | CASSPPGRGHEQFF | TRBV7-9 | NA | TRBD2 | TRBJ2-1
TGCAGCGTTGAAGGCCTAGCGGGGAAGTGGTATGAGCAGTTCTTC | CSVEGLAGKWYEQFF | TRBV29-1 | once | TRBD2 | TRBJ2-1
TGTGCCAGCAGCGTAGCGGGTGGACTCGGGAATGAAAAACTGTTTTTT | CASSVAGGLGNEKLFF | TRBV9 | NA | NA | TRBJ1-4
TGTGCCAGCAGCTTTGGGACTAGCGAACAAGAGACCCAGTACTTC | CASSFGTSEQETQYF | TRBV7-6 | few | TRBD2 | TRBJ2-5
TGTTCCAGCAGCGCGGGACAGGGATCGGATTCACCCCTCCACTTT | CSSSAGQGSDSPLHF | TRBV7-9 | NA | TRBD1 | TRBJ1-6
TGTGCCAGCAGCATTCTACAGGCGGAGGGTGGCTACACCTTC | CASSILQAEGGYTF | TRBV7-9 | NA | NA | TRBJ1-2
TGTGCCAGCAGCTTGGGGGGGCGAGAGACCGGGGAGCTGTTTTTT | CASSLGGRETGELFF | TRBV5-6 | few | NA | TRBJ2-2